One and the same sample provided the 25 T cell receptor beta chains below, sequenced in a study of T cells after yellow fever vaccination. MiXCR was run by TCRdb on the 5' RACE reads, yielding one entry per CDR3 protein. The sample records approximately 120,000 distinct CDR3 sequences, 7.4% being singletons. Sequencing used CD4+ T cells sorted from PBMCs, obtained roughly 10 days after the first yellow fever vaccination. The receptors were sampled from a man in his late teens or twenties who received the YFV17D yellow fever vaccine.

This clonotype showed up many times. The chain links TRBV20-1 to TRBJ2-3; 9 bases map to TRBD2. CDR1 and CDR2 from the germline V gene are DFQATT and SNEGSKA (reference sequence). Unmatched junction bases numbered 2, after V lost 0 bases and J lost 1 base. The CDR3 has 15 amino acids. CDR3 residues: CSAREAGGRTDTQYF. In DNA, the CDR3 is TGCAGTGCTAGAGAAGCGGGGGGTCGCACAGATACGCAGTATTTT.

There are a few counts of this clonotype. Written as DNA, the CDR3 is TGCAGTGCTGGACAGGGGCTGCGCACAGATACGCAGTATTTT. As protein: CSAGQGLRTDTQYF. The chain couples TRBV20-1 to TRBJ2-3; TRBD1 matches at 9 bases. The junction had 4 bases not matched to a gene; V was cut back by 5 bases and J by 1 base. This CDR3 has 14 residues. Germline V gene data show CDR1 as DFQATT and CDR2 as SNEGSKA (reference sequence).

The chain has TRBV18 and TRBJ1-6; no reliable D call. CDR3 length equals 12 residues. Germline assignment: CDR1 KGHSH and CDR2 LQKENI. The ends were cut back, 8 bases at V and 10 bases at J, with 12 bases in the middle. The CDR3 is CASREGVSPLHF. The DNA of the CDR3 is TGTGCCAGCCGAGAAGGAGTCTCACCCCTCCACTTT. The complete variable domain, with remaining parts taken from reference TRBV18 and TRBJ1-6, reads NAGVMQNPRHLVRRRGQEARLRCSPMKGHSHVYWYRQLPEEGLKFMVYLQKENIIDESGMPKERFSAEFPKEGPSILRIQQVVRGDSAAYFCASREGVSPLHFGNGTRLTVT.

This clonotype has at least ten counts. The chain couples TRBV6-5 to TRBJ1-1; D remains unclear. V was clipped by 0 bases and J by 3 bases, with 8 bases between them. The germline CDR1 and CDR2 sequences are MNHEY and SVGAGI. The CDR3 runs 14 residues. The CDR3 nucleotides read TGTGCCAGCAGTTACTCGTACAGTGACACTGAAGCTTTCTTT. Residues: CASSYSYSDTEAFF.

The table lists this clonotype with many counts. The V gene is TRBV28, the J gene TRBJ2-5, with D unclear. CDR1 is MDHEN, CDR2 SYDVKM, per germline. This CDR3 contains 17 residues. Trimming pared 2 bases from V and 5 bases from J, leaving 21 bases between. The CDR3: CASSLGLGAWAKETQYF. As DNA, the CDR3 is TGTGCCAGCAGTTTAGGGTTGGGCGCGTGGGCCAAGGAGACCCAGTACTTC.

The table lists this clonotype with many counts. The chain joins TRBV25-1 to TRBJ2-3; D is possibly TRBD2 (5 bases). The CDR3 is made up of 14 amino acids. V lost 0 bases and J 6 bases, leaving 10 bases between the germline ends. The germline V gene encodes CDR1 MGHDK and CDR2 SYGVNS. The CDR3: CASSEYSEGDTQYF. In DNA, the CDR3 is TGTGCCAGCAGTGAATATAGCGAAGGCGATACGCAGTATTTT.

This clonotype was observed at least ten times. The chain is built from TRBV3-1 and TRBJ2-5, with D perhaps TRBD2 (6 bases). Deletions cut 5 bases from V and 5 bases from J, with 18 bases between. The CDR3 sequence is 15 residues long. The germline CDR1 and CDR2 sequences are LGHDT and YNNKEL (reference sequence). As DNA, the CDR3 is TGTGCCAGCAGCTTTTCAGGACTAAATGACGAGACCCAGTACTTC. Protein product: CASSFSGLNDETQYF.

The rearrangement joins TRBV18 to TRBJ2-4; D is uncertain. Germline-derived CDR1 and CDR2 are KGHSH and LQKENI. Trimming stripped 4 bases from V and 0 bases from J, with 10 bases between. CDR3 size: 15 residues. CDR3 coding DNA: TGTGCCAGCTCACGTCCGACCGGAGCCAAAAACATTCAGTACTTC. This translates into CASSRPTGAKNIQYF. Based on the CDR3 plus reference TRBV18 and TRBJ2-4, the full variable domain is NAGVMQNPRHLVRRRGQEARLRCSPMKGHSHVYWYRQLPEEGLKFMVYLQKENIIDESGMPKERFSAEFPKEGPSILRIQQVVRGDSAAYFCASSRPTGAKNIQYFGAGTRLSVL.

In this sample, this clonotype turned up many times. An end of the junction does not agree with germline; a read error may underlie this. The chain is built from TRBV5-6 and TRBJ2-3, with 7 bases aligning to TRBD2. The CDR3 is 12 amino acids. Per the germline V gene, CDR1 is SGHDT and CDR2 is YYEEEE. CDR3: CASSLGGDTQYF. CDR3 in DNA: TGTGCCAGCAGTTTGGGAGGGGATACGCAGTATTTT.

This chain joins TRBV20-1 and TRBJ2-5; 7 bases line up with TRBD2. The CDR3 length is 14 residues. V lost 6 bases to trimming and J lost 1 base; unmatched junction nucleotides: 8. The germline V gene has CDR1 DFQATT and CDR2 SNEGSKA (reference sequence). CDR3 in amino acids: CSARIAGLQETQYF. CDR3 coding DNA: TGCAGTGCCAGAATAGCGGGCCTCCAAGAGACCCAGTACTTC.

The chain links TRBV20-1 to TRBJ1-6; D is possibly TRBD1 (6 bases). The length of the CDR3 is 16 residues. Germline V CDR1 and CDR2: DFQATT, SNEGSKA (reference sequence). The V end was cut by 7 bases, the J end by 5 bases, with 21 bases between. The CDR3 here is CSVATGFGQNNSPLHF. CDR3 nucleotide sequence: TGCAGTGTCGCTACAGGGTTTGGACAGAATAATTCACCCCTCCACTTT.

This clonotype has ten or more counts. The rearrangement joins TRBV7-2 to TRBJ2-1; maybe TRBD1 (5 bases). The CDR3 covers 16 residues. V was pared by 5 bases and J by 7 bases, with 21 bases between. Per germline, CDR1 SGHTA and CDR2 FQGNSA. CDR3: CASSARAQGLSNEQFF. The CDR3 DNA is TGTGCCAGCAGCGCCCGGGCGCAGGGCCTATCAAATGAGCAGTTCTTC. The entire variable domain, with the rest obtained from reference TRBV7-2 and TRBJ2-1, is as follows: GAGVSQSPSNKVTEKGKDVELRCDPISGHTALYWYRQSLGQGLEFLIYFQGNSAPDKSGLPSDRFSAERTGGSVSTLTIQRTQQEDSAVYLCASSARAQGLSNEQFFGPGTRLTVL.

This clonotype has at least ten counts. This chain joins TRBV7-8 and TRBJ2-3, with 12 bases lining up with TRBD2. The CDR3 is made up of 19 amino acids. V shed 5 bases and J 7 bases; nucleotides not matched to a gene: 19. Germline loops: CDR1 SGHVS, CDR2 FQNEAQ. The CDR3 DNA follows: TGTGCCAGCAGCCAAGGACAGGACCAAAGGGGACTAGCGGGCAATACGCAGTATTTT. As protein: CASSQGQDQRGLAGNTQYF. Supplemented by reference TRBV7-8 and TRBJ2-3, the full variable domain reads GAGVSQSPRYKVAKRGQDVALRCDPISGHVSLFWYQQALGQGPEFLTYFQNEAQLDKSGLPSDRFFAERPEGSVSTLKIQRTQQEDSAVYLCASSQGQDQRGLAGNTQYFGPGTRLTVL.

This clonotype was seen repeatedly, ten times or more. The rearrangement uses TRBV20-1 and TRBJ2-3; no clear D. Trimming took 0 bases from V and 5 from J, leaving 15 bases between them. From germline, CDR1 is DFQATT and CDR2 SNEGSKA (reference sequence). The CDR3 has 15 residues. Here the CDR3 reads CSAREVFGNRDTQYF. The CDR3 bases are TGCAGTGCTAGAGAGGTATTCGGTAATCGAGATACGCAGTATTTT.

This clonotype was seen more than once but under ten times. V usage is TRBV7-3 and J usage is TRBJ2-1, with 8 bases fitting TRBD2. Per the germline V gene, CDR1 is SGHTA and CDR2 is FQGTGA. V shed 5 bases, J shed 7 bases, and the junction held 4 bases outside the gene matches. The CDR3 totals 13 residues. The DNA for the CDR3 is TGTGCCAGCAGCCCGGGGGGGCCTAATGAGCAGTTCTTC. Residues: CASSPGGPNEQFF. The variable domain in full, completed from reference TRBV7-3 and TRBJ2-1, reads GAGVSQTPSNKVTEKGKYVELRCDPISGHTALYWYRQSLGQGPEFLIYFQGTGAADDSGLPNDRFFAVRPEGSVSTLKIQRTERGDSAVYLCASSPGGPNEQFFGPGTRLTVL.

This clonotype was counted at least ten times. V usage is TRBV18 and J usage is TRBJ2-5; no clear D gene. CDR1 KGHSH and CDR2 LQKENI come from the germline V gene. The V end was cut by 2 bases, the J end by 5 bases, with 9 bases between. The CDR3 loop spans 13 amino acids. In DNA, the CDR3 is TGTGCCAGCTCACCAACCGAGGAGGAGACCCAGTACTTC. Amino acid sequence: CASSPTEEETQYF. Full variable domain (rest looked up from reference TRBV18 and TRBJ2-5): NAGVMQNPRHLVRRRGQEARLRCSPMKGHSHVYWYRQLPEEGLKFMVYLQKENIIDESGMPKERFSAEFPKEGPSILRIQQVVRGDSAAYFCASSPTEEETQYFGPGTRLLVL.

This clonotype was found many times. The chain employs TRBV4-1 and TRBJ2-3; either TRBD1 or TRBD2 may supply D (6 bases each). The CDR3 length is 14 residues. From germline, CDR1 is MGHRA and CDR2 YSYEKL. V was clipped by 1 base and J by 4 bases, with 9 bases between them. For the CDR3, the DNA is TGCGCCAGCAGCCAAGTAAGGGGGGCAGATACGCAGTATTTT. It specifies CASSQVRGADTQYF.

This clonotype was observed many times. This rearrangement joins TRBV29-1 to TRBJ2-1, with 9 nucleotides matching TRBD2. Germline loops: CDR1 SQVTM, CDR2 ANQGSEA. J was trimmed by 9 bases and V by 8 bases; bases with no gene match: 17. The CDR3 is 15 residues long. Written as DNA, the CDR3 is TGCAGCTCTAAAGCGGGGGGCCCCTCTTCTGGTGAGCAGTTCTTC. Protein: CSSKAGGPSSGEQFF.

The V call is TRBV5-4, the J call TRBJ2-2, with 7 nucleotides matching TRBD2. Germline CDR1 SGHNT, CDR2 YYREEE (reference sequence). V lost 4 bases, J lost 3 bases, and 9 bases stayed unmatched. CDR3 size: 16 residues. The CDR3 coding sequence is TGTGCCAGCAGCCTCATGGGGGGGTCCGACACCGGGGAGCTGTTTTTT. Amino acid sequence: CASSLMGGSDTGELFF. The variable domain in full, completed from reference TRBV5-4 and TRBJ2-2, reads ETGVTQSPTHLIKTRGQQVTLRCSSQSGHNTVSWYQQALGQGPQFIFQYYREEENGRGNFPPRFSGLQFPNYSSELNVNALELDDSALYLCASSLMGGSDTGELFFGEGSRLTVL.

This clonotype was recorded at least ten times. The chain's CDR3 is CASAGNEALYEQYF. The CDR3 DNA follows: TGCGCCAGTGCAGGAAACGAGGCGCTCTACGAGCAGTACTTC. The chain is built from TRBV5-1 and TRBJ2-7; D not certain. The CDR3 sequence is 14 residues long. Germline values: CDR1 SGHRS, CDR2 YFSETQ. V was shortened by 8 bases and J by 3 bases, with 18 bases between the two germline ends.

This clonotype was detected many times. For the CDR3, the DNA is TGTGCCAGCTCGTATGGACAGGGGGCCTCGCGTGAGCAGTTCTTC. Protein: CASSYGQGASREQFF. The V call is TRBV18, the J call TRBJ2-1; 11 bases match TRBD1. The CDR3 runs to 15 residues. With V trimmed by 6 bases and J by 9 bases, 10 bases remained unmatched. Germline CDR1 and CDR2: KGHSH and LQKENI. Drawing the rest from reference TRBV18 and TRBJ2-1, the complete variable domain is NAGVMQNPRHLVRRRGQEARLRCSPMKGHSHVYWYRQLPEEGLKFMVYLQKENIIDESGMPKERFSAEFPKEGPSILRIQQVVRGDSAAYFCASSYGQGASREQFFGPGTRLTVL.

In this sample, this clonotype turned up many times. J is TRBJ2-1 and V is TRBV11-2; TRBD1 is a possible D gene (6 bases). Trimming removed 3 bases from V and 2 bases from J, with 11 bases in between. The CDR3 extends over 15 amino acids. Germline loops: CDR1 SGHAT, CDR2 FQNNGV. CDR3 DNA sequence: TGTGCCAGCAGCTTCGTGGGGGCTGCCTACAATGAGCAGTTCTTC. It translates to CASSFVGAAYNEQFF.

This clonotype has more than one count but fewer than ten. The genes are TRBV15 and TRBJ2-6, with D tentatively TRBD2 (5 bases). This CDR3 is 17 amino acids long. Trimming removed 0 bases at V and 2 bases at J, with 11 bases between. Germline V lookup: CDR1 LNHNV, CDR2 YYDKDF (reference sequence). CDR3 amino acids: CATSRDGYGAGANVLTF. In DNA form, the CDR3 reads TGTGCCACCAGCAGAGATGGGTACGGGGCTGGGGCCAACGTCCTGACTTTC. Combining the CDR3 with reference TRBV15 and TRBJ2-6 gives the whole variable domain DAMVIQNPRYQVTQFGKPVTLSCSQTLNHNVMYWYQQKSSQAPKLLFHYYDKDFNNEADTPDNFQSRRPNTSFCFLDIRSPGLGDTAMYLCATSRDGYGAGANVLTFGAGSRLTVL.

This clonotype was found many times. This chain's CDR3 is CASSATGPTEAFF. The CDR3 DNA reads TGTGCCAGCAGTGCTACAGGCCCCACTGAAGCTTTCTTT. This chain joins TRBV2 and TRBJ1-1; the D gene is possibly TRBD1 (5 bases). Trimming removed 4 bases at V and 4 bases at J, with 10 bases between. The length of the CDR3 is 13 residues. Germline V lookup: CDR1 SNHLY, CDR2 FYNNEI.

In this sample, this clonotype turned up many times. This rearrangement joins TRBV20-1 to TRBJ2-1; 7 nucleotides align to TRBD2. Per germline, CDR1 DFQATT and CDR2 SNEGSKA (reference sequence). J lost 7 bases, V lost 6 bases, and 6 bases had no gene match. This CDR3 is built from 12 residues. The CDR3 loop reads CSALGLGNEQFF. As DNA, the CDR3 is TGCAGTGCCCTAGGACTAGGTAATGAGCAGTTCTTC.